These 11 T cell receptor beta chains share one sample of origin, sequenced in a study of regulatory T cells in long-lasting Graves disease. Investigators prepared the TCR beta libraries by applying iRepertoire HTBI primers and Arm-PCR of CDR3 regions. One entry per CDR3 protein results from TCRdb running MiXCR on the multiplex PCR reads. Among 400,000 to 450,000 distinct CDR3 sequences listed, around 17% were seen once. Stated time point: newly diagnosed GD, antithyroid drugs for less than 3 months. Isolated PBMC RNA provided the starting material for the TCR library. These data also featured in a second study, about T cells in Graves' hyperthyroidism and ophthalmopathy.

This material consisted of peripheral blood mononuclear cells (PBMCs), taken at new diagnosis, from a patient treated with antithyroid drugs. Receptors were obtained from a woman aged 25 to 39 with Graves disease.

The sample holds a few counts of this clonotype. The rearrangement links TRBV7-9 to TRBJ2-1, with a weak D call TRBD2 (7 bases). The CDR3 is 17 residues long. Per the germline V gene, CDR1 is SEHNR and CDR2 is FQNEAQ (reference sequence). Between the trimmed V and J ends, which lost 3 bases and 8 bases, there was a span of 23 bases. CDR3 amino acids: CASSFGGGDFPNDEQFF. The CDR3 DNA sequence: TGTGCCAGCAGCTTCGGAGGGGGGGACTTTCCAAACGATGAGCAGTTCTTC.

This clonotype was seen many times. The chain is built from TRBV10-3 and TRBJ2-1, with 10 bases matching TRBD2. Germline V gives CDR1 ENHRY, CDR2 SYGVKD. The CDR3 is made up of 16 amino acids. With 5 bases clipped from V and 4 bases from J, the junction kept 8 bases outside the gene matches. The CDR3: CAISIRTSGLYNEQFF. In DNA form, the CDR3 reads TGTGCCATCAGTATACGGACTAGCGGCCTGTACAATGAGCAGTTCTTC.

The sample holds many counts of this clonotype. Sequence at one end of the junction differs from germline and may be a read error. The chain combines TRBV2 with TRBJ1-1, with 10 bases aligning to TRBD1. Germline lookup yields CDR1 SNHLY and CDR2 FYNNEI. The CDR3 extends over 15 amino acids. CDR3 nucleotides: TGTGCCAGCTGTGACAGGGGGCATGAGAACACTGAAGCTTTCTTT. Translated: CASCDRGHENTEAFF. The whole variable domain, remainder taken from reference TRBV2 and TRBJ1-1, is EPEVTQTPSHQVTQMGQEVILRCVPISNHLYFYWYRQILGQKVEFLVSFYNNEISEKSEIFDDQFSVERPDGSNFTLKIRSTKLEDSAMYFCASCDRGHENTEAFFGQGTRLTVV.

Only a few counts were recorded for this clonotype. This chain joins TRBV12-5 and TRBJ2-1, with TRBD1 matching over 7 bases. The germline CDR1 and CDR2 sequences are LGHNT and FRNRAP. There are 15 residues in the CDR3. The ends lost 1 base at V and 1 base at J; junction bases unmatched: 1. This chain's CDR3 is CASGLDRGSYNEQFF. The CDR3 region has the DNA TGTGCTAGTGGTTTGGACAGGGGATCCTACAATGAGCAGTTCTTC.

CDR3: CASSLGGITEAFF. As DNA, the CDR3 is TGCGCCAGCAGCTTGGGAGGAATCACTGAAGCTTTCTTT. This rearrangement joins TRBV5-1 to TRBJ1-1; D ambiguous. The V gene's germline CDR1 is SGHRS and CDR2 YFSETQ. V gave up 0 bases and J gave up 4 bases, with 7 bases separating them. The CDR3 is made up of 13 amino acids.

This clonotype has at least ten counts. V and J are TRBV18 and TRBJ2-5; D gene unclear. The length of the CDR3 is 14 residues. The germline V gene encodes CDR1 KGHSH and CDR2 LQKENI. Between the trimmed V and J ends, which lost 2 bases and 1 base, there was a span of 8 bases. CDR3 nucleotides: TGTGCCAGCTCACCAAACCTCAGCCAAGAGACCCAGTACTTC. This encodes CASSPNLSQETQYF.

This clonotype has at least ten counts. This chain uses TRBV12-3 or TRBV12-4 with TRBJ2-6; 9 bases agree with TRBD1. V dropped 5 bases and J dropped 0; count of bases not matched to a gene: 14. The CDR3 runs to 20 residues. CDR3 region: CASSQNPGQGKSSGANVLTF. The CDR3, as DNA: TGTGCCAGCAGTCAAAATCCGGGACAGGGCAAGTCCTCTGGGGCCAACGTCCTGACTTTC.

This clonotype was seen ten or more times. The rearrangement links TRBV27 to TRBJ2-3; D not certain. The ends were cut back, 2 bases at V and 2 bases at J, with 5 bases in the middle. The CDR3 length is 13 residues. Germline V lookup: CDR1 MNHEY, CDR2 SMNVEV (reference sequence). The CDR3 here is CASSLRLTDTQYF. DNA for the CDR3: TGTGCCAGCAGTTTAAGGCTCACAGATACGCAGTATTTT.

This clonotype was picked up many times. The genes are TRBV11-2 and TRBJ2-1; 9 positions agree with TRBD1. V lost 0 bases, J lost 9 bases, and 6 bases stayed unmatched. The CDR3 length is 15 residues. Germline-derived CDR1 and CDR2 are SGHAT and FQNNGV. This CDR3 reads CASSLEPGQGPEQFF. DNA for the CDR3: TGTGCCAGCAGCTTAGAACCGGGACAGGGTCCTGAGCAGTTCTTC.

This clonotype was counted ten times or more. The chain combines TRBV27 with TRBJ2-1; maybe TRBD1 (5 bases). The CDR3 totals 17 residues. V lost 5 bases to trimming and J lost 1 base, with 18 bases between them. The germline V gene has CDR1 MNHEY and CDR2 SMNVEV (reference sequence). The CDR3 here is CASSPSRPGYSYNEQFF. Here the CDR3 DNA reads TGTGCCAGCAGTCCCTCACGCCCAGGGTATTCCTACAATGAGCAGTTCTTC.

This clonotype was detected many times. The V gene is TRBV7-8, the J gene TRBJ2-7, with D tentatively TRBD1 (5 bases). V shed 5 bases and J shed 1 base, with 12 bases lying between them. This CDR3 has 14 residues. The germline CDR1 and CDR2 sequences are SGHVS and FQNEAQ. CDR3 sequence: CASSPSHRSYEQYF. The CDR3 coding sequence is TGTGCCAGCAGCCCTTCGCACAGGTCCTACGAGCAGTACTTC.